Described below is a single TCR beta chain sequence and its context. Its specificity is unknown. Here immunoSEQ multiplex PCR was the method, and the copy in TCRdb shows in-frame clones only, minus some. Among 100,000 or so clones listed, about 90% were seen once. The data were obtained in a study of siplizumab effects on memory and regulatory T cells. Notes on the study in general: With siplizumab, cumulative frequency of CD4+ memory-derived alloreactive sequences dropped significantly. The alloreactive clones that mapped to unstimulated subsets made up only a minor fraction.

CDR1 and CDR2 from the germline V gene are SGHAT and FQNNGV. The CDR3 has 12 amino acids. Trimming left V 5 bases short and J 4 bases short, with 9 bases between. The sequencing sample was made of CD4+ T cells sorted from blood. The chain couples TRBV11-2 to TRBJ2-7; D might be TRBD1 (6 bases). The clonotype comes from a human donor in good health. Here the CDR3 reads CASSVQGYEQYF. The CDR3 coding sequence is TGTGCCAGCAGCGTTCAGGGGTACGAGCAGTACTTC.